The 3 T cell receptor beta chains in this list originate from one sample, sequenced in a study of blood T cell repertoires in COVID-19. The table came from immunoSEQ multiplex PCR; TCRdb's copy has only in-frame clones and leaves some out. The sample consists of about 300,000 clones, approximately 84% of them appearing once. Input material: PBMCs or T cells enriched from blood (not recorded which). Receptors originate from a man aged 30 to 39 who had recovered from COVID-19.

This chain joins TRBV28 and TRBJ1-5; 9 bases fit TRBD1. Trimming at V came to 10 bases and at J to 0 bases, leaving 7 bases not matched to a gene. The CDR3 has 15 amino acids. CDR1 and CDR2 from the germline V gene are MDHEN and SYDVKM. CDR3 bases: TGTGCCATCCCGGGACAGGGTTATAGCAATCAGCCCCAGCATTTT. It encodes CAIPGQGYSNQPQHF. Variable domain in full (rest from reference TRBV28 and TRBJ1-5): DVKVTQSSRYLVKRTGEKVFLECVQDMDHENMFWYRQDPGLGLRLIYFSYDVKMKEKGDIPEGYSVSREKKERFSLILESASTNQTSMYLCAIPGQGYSNQPQHFGDGTRLSIL.

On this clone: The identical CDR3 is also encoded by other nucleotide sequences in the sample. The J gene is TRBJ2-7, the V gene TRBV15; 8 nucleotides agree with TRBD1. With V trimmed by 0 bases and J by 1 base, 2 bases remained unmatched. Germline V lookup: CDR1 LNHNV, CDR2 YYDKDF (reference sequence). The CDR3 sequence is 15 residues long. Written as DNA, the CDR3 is TGTGCCACCAGCAGAGAACAGGGGGGATCCTACGAGCAGTACTTC. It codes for CATSREQGGSYEQYF. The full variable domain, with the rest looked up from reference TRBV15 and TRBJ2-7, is DAMVIQNPRYQVTQFGKPVTLSCSQTLNHNVMYWYQQKSSQAPKLLFHYYDKDFNNEADTPDNFQSRRPNTSFCFLDIRSPGLGDTAMYLCATSREQGGSYEQYFGPGTRLTVT.

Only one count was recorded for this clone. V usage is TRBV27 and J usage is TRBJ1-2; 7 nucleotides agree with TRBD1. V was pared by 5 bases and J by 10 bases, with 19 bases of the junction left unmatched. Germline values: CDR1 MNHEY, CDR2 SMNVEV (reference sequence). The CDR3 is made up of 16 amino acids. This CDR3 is CASSTHIQTGPLDYTF. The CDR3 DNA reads TGTGCCAGCAGTACACACATTCAGACAGGGCCGTTGGACTACACCTTC.